This passage covers 30 T cell receptor beta chains from one sample sequenced in a study of blood T cell repertoires in COVID-19. Profiling relied on immunoSEQ multiplex PCR, and the TCRdb table lists in-frame clones only, not all of them. The sample shows 340,000 or so clones, around 86% of them seen only once. Sequenced input: peripheral blood. These receptors all stem from a man aged 50-59 years with active or convalescent COVID-19.

In this sample, this clone turned up once. The chain links TRBV30 to TRBJ2-5, with 7 bases matching TRBD2. The length of the CDR3 is 15 residues. Germline values: CDR1 GTSNPN, CDR2 SVGIG (reference sequence). V gave up 0 bases and J gave up 2 bases; unmatched junction bases: 6. The DNA for the CDR3 is TGTGCCTGGAGTGTGACGGGAGGCGGTCAAGAGACCCAGTACTTC. This encodes CAWSVTGGGQETQYF.

The V and J genes are TRBV6-5 and TRBJ2-1, with no clear D. V lost 0 bases, J lost 8 bases, and 8 bases lay in between. The CDR3 runs 13 residues. From germline, CDR1 is MNHEY and CDR2 SVGAGI. The CDR3 nucleotides read TGTGCCAGCAGTTACTCGAATGACTATGAGCAGTTCTTC. Translating gives CASSYSNDYEQFF.

This clone was found once. This chain connects TRBV2 to TRBJ2-5; 7 bases are shared with TRBD2. CDR1 and CDR2 (germline): SNHLY, FYNNEI. The trim removed 5 bases at V and 1 base at J, leaving 7 bases unmatched. This CDR3 contains 15 residues. The CDR3 DNA reads as TGTGCCAGCAGTCGAGCGGGACGGAGCCAAGAGACCCAGTACTTC. Its protein product is CASSRAGRSQETQYF.

V gene TRBV5-5 combines with J gene TRBJ1-4; D uncertain. CDR3 length: 18 residues. V was shortened by 0 bases and J by 5 bases, with 20 bases between the two germline ends. In germline, CDR1 is SGHKS, CDR2 YYEKEE (reference sequence). The CDR3 bases are TGTGCCAGCAGCTTGGGCGAGGCCCCTGGAGGGCAAAATGAAAAACTGTTTTTT. This encodes CASSLGEAPGGQNEKLFF.

The rearrangement links TRBV2 to TRBJ2-3; possible D gene TRBD2, 5 bases. The germline V and J ends were trimmed by 0 bases and 4 bases, with 8 bases remaining between them. Looked up from germline, CDR1 is SNHLY and CDR2 is FYNNEI. The CDR3 length is 14 residues. The CDR3 DNA reads as TGTGCCAGCAGTGAAGCTCCCGGGGCAGATACGCAGTATTTT. This sequence encodes CASSEAPGADTQYF.

This sequence joins TRBV4-2 and TRBJ1-1; D unclear. Germline CDR1 and CDR2: LGHNA and YNFKEQ. Trimming stripped 0 bases from V and 8 bases from J, with 10 bases between. CDR3 size: 13 residues. The CDR3 DNA reads TGTGCCAGCAGCCAAGATTACACCATCGAAGCTTTCTTT. It codes for CASSQDYTIEAFF.

The genes are TRBV4-1 and TRBJ1-4; 7 nucleotides align to TRBD1. Germline V gene sequence: CDR1 MGHRA, CDR2 YSYEKL. V dropped 4 bases and J dropped 5; count of bases not matched to a gene: 4. The CDR3 runs 14 residues. The CDR3 region has the DNA TGCGCCAGCAGCCTTGGACAGGAGAATGAAAAACTGTTTTTT. It is translated as CASSLGQENEKLFF.

CDR3 region: CASSPPGQDPYEQYF. Here the CDR3 DNA reads TGTGCCAGCTCACCACCGGGACAGGACCCCTACGAGCAGTACTTC. This chain joins TRBV18 and TRBJ2-7; TRBD1 aligns across 8 bases. Trimming removed 0 bases from V and 2 bases from J; junction bases left unmatched: 3. Per the germline V gene, CDR1 is KGHSH and CDR2 is LQKENI. This CDR3 contains 15 residues. Using reference TRBV18 and TRBJ2-7 for the parts outside the CDR3, the full variable domain is NAGVMQNPRHLVRRRGQEARLRCSPMKGHSHVYWYRQLPEEGLKFMVYLQKENIIDESGMPKERFSAEFPKEGPSILRIQQVVRGDSAAYFCASSPPGQDPYEQYFGPGTRLTVT.

The chain links TRBV28 to TRBJ1-1, with D tentatively TRBD1 (6 bases). This CDR3 region has 13 residues. V lost 7 bases and J 6 bases, leaving 15 bases between the germline ends. Germline V gene sequence: CDR1 MDHEN, CDR2 SYDVKM. The CDR3 DNA reads as TGTGCCAGCACCCCTTCGACAGGAGCTGAAGCTTTCTTT. Its translation: CASTPSTGAEAFF.

The rearrangement joins TRBV10-3 to TRBJ1-5; maybe TRBD1 (6 bases). This CDR3 has 14 amino acids. CDR1 ENHRY and CDR2 SYGVKD come from the germline V gene. V was pared by 8 bases and J by 0 bases, with 11 bases between. In nucleotides, the CDR3 is TGTGCCATCGGCAGGACAGATAGCAATCAGCCCCAGCATTTT. Its translation: CAIGRTDSNQPQHF.

The chain has TRBV5-1 and TRBJ2-5; the match to TRBD1 covers 10 bases. The V gene's germline CDR1 is SGHRS and CDR2 YFSETQ. The V gene end was trimmed by 3 bases and the J gene end by 4 bases; junction bases not matched to a gene: 6. The CDR3 spans 15 residues. The CDR3: CASSWAGTGVETQYF. The CDR3 DNA is TGCGCCAGCAGCTGGGCCGGGACAGGGGTAGAGACCCAGTACTTC.

This clone was seen a few times. V usage is TRBV4-2 and J usage is TRBJ2-5; D perhaps matches TRBD1 (5 bases). Germline CDR1 LGHNA, CDR2 YNFKEQ. CDR3 length equals 15 residues. V was pared by 0 bases and J by 1 base, with 9 bases between. The CDR3 DNA reads as TGTGCCAGCAGCCAAGATCCGCAGGGCCAAGAGACCCAGTACTTC. This sequence encodes CASSQDPQGQETQYF.

The chain employs TRBV4-2 and TRBJ1-2; 10 bases are a match to TRBD1. CDR1 is LGHNA and CDR2 is YNFKEQ in the germline V gene. The CDR3 contains 16 residues. The ends lost 1 base at V and 2 bases at J; junction bases unmatched: 4. The CDR3 DNA follows: TGTGCCAGCAGCCAAGTGGACAGGGGGAAGAACTATGGCTACACCTTC. It is translated as CASSQVDRGKNYGYTF.

The V gene is TRBV28, the J gene TRBJ2-1, with D possibly matching TRBD2 (5 bases). The germline gives CDR1 MDHEN, CDR2 SYDVKM. The CDR3 contains 16 residues. V lost 2 bases, J lost 6 bases, and 17 bases lay in between. CDR3: CASSLPLLATGNEQFF. The CDR3 nucleotides are TGTGCCAGCAGTTTACCCCTATTAGCGACTGGCAATGAGCAGTTCTTC.

V and J are TRBV5-1 and TRBJ2-1, with 7 nucleotides matching TRBD1. This CDR3 has 15 amino acids. V dropped 4 bases and J dropped 3; count of bases not matched to a gene: 7. Per germline, CDR1 SGHRS and CDR2 YFSETQ. The CDR3 loop is CASSIQDRFYNEQFF. CDR3 DNA: TGCGCCAGCAGCATACAGGACAGGTTCTACAATGAGCAGTTCTTC. Full variable domain (outside the CDR3, taken from reference TRBV5-1 and TRBJ2-1): KAGVTQTPRYLIKTRGQQVTLSCSPISGHRSVSWYQQTPGQGLQFLFEYFSETQRNKGNFPGRFSGRQFSNSRSEMNVSTLELGDSALYLCASSIQDRFYNEQFFGPGTRLTVL.

The J gene is TRBJ1-4, the V gene TRBV24-1; 7 bases are shared with TRBD1. Germline V CDR1 and CDR2: KGHDR, SFDVKD. V gave up 4 bases and J gave up 3 bases; unmatched junction bases: 7. This CDR3 contains 16 residues. The CDR3 protein is CATSDSRGASNEKLFF. The DNA for the CDR3 is TGTGCCACCAGTGACTCCAGGGGGGCGTCTAATGAAAAACTGTTTTTT.

This CDR3 reads CAISGGQGINTQYF. In DNA form, the CDR3 reads TGTGCCATCAGTGGAGGTCAGGGGATTAATACGCAGTATTTT. This chain uses TRBV10-3 with TRBJ2-3, with a tentative D call TRBD1 (6 bases). Deletions cut 4 bases from V and 7 bases from J, with 15 bases between. There are 14 residues in the CDR3. CDR1 and CDR2 from the germline V gene are ENHRY and SYGVKD.

V gene TRBV6-5 combines with J gene TRBJ2-7; 8 bases map to TRBD2. The germline V gene has CDR1 MNHEY and CDR2 SVGAGI. V shed 8 bases, J shed 2 bases, and the junction held 8 bases outside the gene matches. The CDR3 spans 14 residues. CDR3 sequence (DNA): TGTGCCAGCCTTGATAGCGGGGTAGCCTACGAGCAGTACTTC. Translation gives CASLDSGVAYEQYF.

The chain couples TRBV3-1 (or the pseudogene TRBV3-2) to TRBJ1-2, with 7 bases identical to TRBD1. Germline lookup yields CDR1 LGHDT and CDR2 YNNKEL (reference sequence). The CDR3 length is 13 residues. Germline trimming cut 0 bases from V and 8 bases from J; bases unmatched to any gene: 3. CDR3 coding DNA: TGTGCCAGCAGCCAAGAGGGGACAGCCGGCTACACCTTC. Translating gives CASSQEGTAGYTF.

The V gene is TRBV12-3 or TRBV12-4, the J gene TRBJ2-2; D is unresolved. The V gene lost 3 bases and the J gene lost 6 bases, with 8 bases spanning the gap. The CDR3 sequence is 13 residues long. CDR3 nucleotide sequence: TGTGCCAGCAGTTTCCTCGGTGCCGGGGAGCTGTTTTTT. This codes for CASSFLGAGELFF.

The chain is built from TRBV5-1 and TRBJ1-1, with TRBD1 matching over 7 bases. V lost 4 bases, J lost 10 bases, and 10 bases stayed unmatched. The germline gives CDR1 SGHRS, CDR2 YFSETQ. The CDR3 has 13 residues. CDR3 in amino acids: CASSPRIQGTAFF. CDR3 bases: TGCGCCAGCAGCCCCCGTATACAGGGGACAGCTTTCTTT.

This chain links TRBV10-3 with TRBJ2-7; TRBD1 matches 9 bases. V lost 6 bases and J lost 5; bases outside the gene matches: 14. The CDR3 has 16 residues. CDR1 is ENHRY, CDR2 SYGVKD, per germline. This CDR3 reads CAIRETGTGMIDEQYF. The DNA of the CDR3 is TGTGCCATCAGGGAGACTGGGACAGGGATGATCGACGAGCAGTACTTC.

The chain joins TRBV14 to TRBJ2-3, with D perhaps matching TRBD1 (6 bases). Trimming left V 1 base short and J 0 bases short, with 17 bases between. The CDR3 is 18 amino acids. Germline V lookup: CDR1 SGHDN, CDR2 FVKESK. This chain's CDR3 is CASSQAVYQGKSTDTQYF. Here the CDR3 DNA reads TGTGCCAGCAGCCAAGCAGTCTATCAGGGGAAGAGCACAGATACGCAGTATTTT. Filled out from reference TRBV14 and TRBJ2-3, the complete variable domain reads EAGVTQFPSHSVIEKGQTVTLRCDPISGHDNLYWYRRVMGKEIKFLLHFVKESKQDESGMPNNRFLAERTGGTYSTLKVQPAELEDSGVYFCASSQAVYQGKSTDTQYFGPGTRLTVL.

The chain couples TRBV19 to TRBJ1-3; D gene uncertain. V lost 4 bases to trimming and J lost 0 bases, with 10 bases between them. The CDR3 covers 15 residues. Germline lookup yields CDR1 LNHDA and CDR2 SQIVND (reference sequence). CDR3 amino acids: CASSTSASSGNTIYF. For the CDR3, the DNA is TGTGCCAGTAGTACCTCCGCGAGCTCTGGAAACACCATATATTTT.

The chain links TRBV4-1 to TRBJ1-5; TRBD1 matches 9 bases. This CDR3 is built from 16 residues. Trimming at V came to 6 bases and at J to 5 bases, leaving 11 bases not matched to a gene. CDR1 MGHRA and CDR2 YSYEKL come from the germline V gene. The CDR3 DNA reads as TGCGCCAGCAGTCCCTCGACAGGGGGAATCGATCAGCCCCAGCATTTT. Protein product: CASSPSTGGIDQPQHF.

The rearrangement uses TRBV28 and TRBJ2-7; weak D call: TRBD2 (6 bases). V was clipped by 3 bases and J by 7 bases, with 25 bases between them. The CDR3 covers 17 residues. Germline V gene lookup returns CDR1 MDHEN and CDR2 SYDVKM. CDR3 sequence: CASSFLPATGAEGEQYF. The CDR3 DNA follows: TGTGCCAGCAGTTTTTTGCCGGCGACGGGAGCGGAAGGAGAGCAGTACTTC.

This chain links TRBV3-1 (or the pseudogene TRBV3-2) with TRBJ2-3; 13 bases match TRBD2. The CDR3 contains 20 residues. V trimming: 0 bases; J trimming: 2 bases; junction bases outside the gene matches: 11. Per the germline V gene, CDR1 is LGHDT and CDR2 is YNNKEL (reference sequence). CDR3 sequence: CASSQDKTSGRHPNTDTQYF. The CDR3 DNA reads as TGTGCCAGCAGCCAAGATAAGACTAGCGGGAGGCACCCTAACACAGATACGCAGTATTTT.

The J gene is TRBJ2-1, the V gene TRBV7-3; D possibly corresponds to TRBD2 (5 bases). Germline CDR1 reads SGHTA; CDR2 reads FQGTGA. The CDR3 has 13 residues. Trimming shortened V by 5 bases and J by 6 bases, and 11 bases separated the two germline ends. The CDR3 loop reads CASSNGNSNEQFF. In nucleotides, the CDR3 is TGTGCCAGCAGCAACGGGAATAGCAATGAGCAGTTCTTC.

The sample holds a few counts of this clone. The J gene is TRBJ1-6, the V gene TRBV12-1; the table's D gene call, TRBD1, was not cross checked with the DNA. TRBV12-1 is assigned pseudogene status. The CDR3 is 15 amino acids. This CDR3 is CASSFPTGKNSPLHF. The CDR3 DNA sequence: TGTGCCAGCAGCTTCCCGACAGGTAAGAATTCACCCCTCCACTTT.

This chain links TRBV6-6 with TRBJ1-2, with 11 nucleotides matching TRBD1. In germline, CDR1 is MNHNY, CDR2 SVGAGI (reference sequence). The CDR3 loop spans 15 amino acids. The trim removed 7 bases at V and 4 bases at J, leaving 8 bases unmatched. CDR3 sequence (DNA): TGTGCCAGCACTCGTGGACAGGGGGCTACCTATGGCTACACCTTC. This encodes CASTRGQGATYGYTF.